The rows below give T cell receptor beta chains drawn from one sample of a study of cytomegalovirus exposure and HLA in healthy donors. Generated by immunoSEQ multiplex PCR, the TCRdb table keeps only in-frame clones and is missing some. Here the sample spans 110,000 to 150,000 clones, 60% to 85% being singletons. The sample was PBMCs. The receptor source for this set is a man aged 18-30 years in good health and CMV-seronegative. CDR3s include the opening cysteine and the closing phenylalanine or tryptophan. The D gene is left open where the match is weak. Part of the rows lack a size; the others show once, few, many or a class for expanded clones.

v_gene,abundance,j_gene,d_gene,CDR3nt,CDR3aa
TRBV7-2,NA,TRBJ2-1,TRBD2,TGTGCCAGCAGCTTCACTAGCGGACCATACAATGAGCAGTTCTTC,CASSFTSGPYNEQFF
TRBV10-1,NA,TRBJ2-1,TRBD2,TGCGCCAGCAGTGAGAAGCCCCAAGCGGGGCGTCGCAATGAGCAGTTCTTC,CASSEKPQAGRRNEQFF
TRBV7-3,NA,TRBJ2-7,NA,TGTGCCAGCAGCCCACAGGGTAGCAGATACGAGCAGTACTTC,CASSPQGSRYEQYF
TRBV30,NA,TRBJ2-7,NA,TGTGCCTGGAGTGTTGCCTGGGGCGAGCAGTACTTC,CAWSVAWGEQYF
TRBV5-5,few,TRBJ2-1,NA,TGTGCCAGCAGCTTGGGGCACAACAATGAGCAGTTCTTC,CASSLGHNNEQFF
TRBV10-1,NA,TRBJ2-3,TRBD2,TGCGCCAGCAGTGAGGGCGGGGGGGATGCAGATACGCAGTATTTT,CASSEGGGDADTQYF
TRBV7-6,few,TRBJ1-2,TRBD1,TGTGCCAGCAGTCCGACCCCGAACAGGGGGCATGGCTACACCTTC,CASSPTPNRGHGYTF
TRBV5-4,NA,TRBJ2-7,TRBD1,TGTGCCAGCAGCTTGGATAGGGGACAGGGGAGCTACGAGCAGTACTTC,CASSLDRGQGSYEQYF
TRBV27,NA,TRBJ2-7,NA,TGTGCCAGCAGTTCTACGGGAGCCCCCTACGAGCAGTACTTC,CASSSTGAPYEQYF
TRBV27,few,TRBJ1-2,NA,TGTGCCAGCAGTTTCCGGGACTGTGGCTACACCTTC,CASSFRDCGYTF
TRBV18,NA,TRBJ2-7,TRBD1,TGTGCCAGCTCACCATCTACCGGGACAGGGATTTACGAGCAGTACTTC,CASSPSTGTGIYEQYF
TRBV5-1,NA,TRBJ2-6,TRBD1,TGCGCCAGCAGCTCCCCCCGGACAGGCGGACGCTCGGGGGCCAACGTCCTGACTTTC,CASSSPRTGGRSGANVLTF
TRBV29-1,NA,TRBJ2-1,TRBD1,TGCAGCGTTTTGACAGGGGTAGATGAGCAGTTCTTC,CSVLTGVDEQFF
TRBV13,NA,TRBJ2-7,NA,TGTGCCAGCAGCTCGGTCTCCTACGAGCAGTACTTC,CASSSVSYEQYF
TRBV4-2,NA,TRBJ2-1,NA,TGTGCCAGCAGCCCCCTGTCTGGAGCTTCCTACAATGAGCAGTTCTTC,CASSPLSGASYNEQFF
TRBV9,NA,TRBJ1-1,TRBD1,TGTGCCAGCAGCCCCCGGGACAGGGGGCATCGGACTGAAGCTTTCTTT,CASSPRDRGHRTEAFF
TRBV5-1,NA,TRBJ2-7,NA,TGCGCCAGCAGCTCAGGGCCCGAGCAGTACTTC,CASSSGPEQYF
TRBV7-9,NA,TRBJ1-2,NA,TGTGCCAGCAGCTCCACAGGGAGTTTTGATGACGGCTACACCTTC,CASSSTGSFDDGYTF
TRBV6-5,NA,TRBJ2-3,NA,TGTGCCAGCAGGAAACCCTCAGCAGATACGCAGTATTTT,CASRKPSADTQYF
TRBV9,NA,TRBJ2-4,TRBD2,TGTGCCAGCAGCGTAGTAGCGGGGGCCAAAAACATTCAGTACTTC,CASSVVAGAKNIQYF
TRBV9,NA,TRBJ2-3,TRBD2,TGTGCCAGCAGCTTAGCGGGAGCGCGTACAGATACGCAGTATTTT,CASSLAGARTDTQYF
TRBV11-3,NA,TRBJ1-1,NA,TGTGCCAGCAGCTCTTCCCGAGGCCCGAACACTGAAGCTTTCTTT,CASSSSRGPNTEAFF
TRBV5-1,many,TRBJ1-5,TRBD1,TGCGCCAGCAGCTGGACAGGGGGTAAGGATCAGCCCCAGCATTTT,CASSWTGGKDQPQHF
TRBV5-4,NA,TRBJ2-2,TRBD2,TGTGCCAGCAGCTTGGACGGGGGGGCTTTAAACACCGGGGAGCTGTTTTTT,CASSLDGGALNTGELFF
TRBV19,NA,TRBJ2-3,TRBD2,TGTGCCAGTAGTATAGGGCTAGCGGAAAATACGCAGTATTTT,CASSIGLAENTQYF
TRBV28,NA,TRBJ1-5,NA,TGTGCCAGCAGTCAGGACAAGACACAGCCCCAGCATTTT,CASSQDKTQPQHF
TRBV5-1,NA,TRBJ1-2,NA,TGCGCCAGCAGCTTGGATCTCAGAAACAACTATGGCTACACCTTC,CASSLDLRNNYGYTF
TRBV19,NA,TRBJ1-4,NA,TGTGCCAGTAGACCCCCCGGGACTGATAATGAAAAACTGTTTTTT,CASRPPGTDNEKLFF
TRBV2,once,TRBJ2-1,TRBD1,TGTGCCAGCAGCGGGACAGGGGGTGACAATGAGCAGTTCTTC,CASSGTGGDNEQFF
TRBV9,NA,TRBJ2-5,TRBD2,TGTGCCAGCAGCGTAGAGGGGACTAGCGGCGAGACCCAGTACTTC,CASSVEGTSGETQYF
TRBV6-5,few,TRBJ2-1,TRBD2,TGTGCCAGCAGCCCTCTAGCGGGAGGGAACAATGAGCAGTTCTTC,CASSPLAGGNNEQFF
TRBV6-1,once,TRBJ2-4,NA,TGTGCCAGCAGCTCACAGGGCGCCAAAAACATTCAGTACTTC,CASSSQGAKNIQYF
TRBV19,few,TRBJ2-1,NA,TGTGCCAGCAGAAAGCTTGCGGGGAGCTCCTACAATGAGCAGTTCTTC,CASRKLAGSSYNEQFF
TRBV6-1,few,TRBJ1-2,NA,TGTGCCAGCAGTGGACAGTCCTATGGCTACACCTTC,CASSGQSYGYTF
TRBV10-2,NA,TRBJ1-2,TRBD1,TGCGCCAGCGAGGAGCCCACAGGGGGCTATGGCTACACCTTC,CASEEPTGGYGYTF
TRBV11-1,NA,TRBJ2-7,TRBD1,TGTGCCAGCAGCTTAGGGGACAGCTCCTACGAGCAGTACTTC,CASSLGDSSYEQYF
TRBV5-8,NA,TRBJ2-1,NA,TGTGCCAGCAGCCGGGGGGCCGTGGCAATGGAGCAGTTCTTC,CASSRGAVAMEQFF
TRBV7-8,NA,TRBJ1-2,NA,TGTGCCAGCAGCTTGTGGTCCGGAGCAGAAGGCTACACCTTC,CASSLWSGAEGYTF
TRBV5-1,NA,TRBJ1-5,TRBD1,TGCGCCAGCAGCTTGGAGGGGGACAGGGGTCAGCCCCAGCATTTT,CASSLEGDRGQPQHF
TRBV4-1,NA,TRBJ2-5,TRBD1,TGCGCCAGCAGCCATGACAGGGGCTGGGAGACCCAGTACTTC,CASSHDRGWETQYF
TRBV6-1,NA,TRBJ2-6,NA,TGTGCCAGCATCGGACAGACTCTGGTAGCCAACGTCCTGACTTTC,CASIGQTLVANVLTF
TRBV28,few,TRBJ2-5,TRBD2,TGTGCCAGCAGTTTCGGGGGGTTGGAGACCCAGTACTTC,CASSFGGLETQYF
TRBV4-1,NA,TRBJ2-7,TRBD2,TGCGCCAGCAGCCAAGGGGATAGCGGGACAACCTACGAGCAGTACTTC,CASSQGDSGTTYEQYF
TRBV19,NA,TRBJ2-1,TRBD1,TGTGCCAGTAGTAACCGGACAGGGGGTCTCAGGGAGCAGTTCTTC,CASSNRTGGLREQFF
TRBV29-1,NA,TRBJ2-7,TRBD2,TGCAGCGTTGAATTAGCGGGGGGCTTAAACGAGCAGTACTTC,CSVELAGGLNEQYF
TRBV6-5,NA,TRBJ2-7,TRBD1,TGTGCCAGCAGTTCACAGGGGGCTTTCTACGAGCAGTACTTC,CASSSQGAFYEQYF
TRBV6-5,NA,TRBJ2-2,TRBD1,TGTGCCAGCAGTAGGGACAGGGGGGACACCGGGGAGCTGTTTTTT,CASSRDRGDTGELFF
TRBV19,NA,TRBJ2-7,TRBD1,TGTGCCAGTAGGGGGTTGGACAGGGGTCACGAGCAGTACTTC,CASRGLDRGHEQYF
TRBV5-1,NA,TRBJ1-2,NA,TGCGCCAGCAGCTTGGCCCGGGGGGTAGGCTACACCTTC,CASSLARGVGYTF
TRBV2,NA,TRBJ2-5,TRBD1,TGTGCCAGCAGGGAGGACAGGGGGCGAGAGACCCAGTACTTC,CASREDRGRETQYF
TRBV2,NA,TRBJ2-7,TRBD2,TGTGCCAGCAGGTGGACTAGCGGGGGCTACGAGCAGTACTTC,CASRWTSGGYEQYF
TRBV4-1,NA,TRBJ2-1,NA,TGCGCCAGCAGCCAACAACAGGGTTATGAGCAGTTCTTC,CASSQQQGYEQFF
TRBV11-2,NA,TRBJ1-1,NA,TGTGCCAGCAACAACCTCCTGGGGGCCTTGGGCCGAATGAACACTGAAGCTTTCTTT,CASNNLLGALGRMNTEAFF
TRBV7-9,NA,TRBJ1-2,NA,TGTGCCAGCAGCTTCGAGGGAGGCTACACCTTC,CASSFEGGYTF
TRBV18,NA,TRBJ2-5,NA,TGTGCCAGCTCACCGAGCCTACAAGAGACCCAGTACTTC,CASSPSLQETQYF
TRBV6-5,NA,TRBJ2-1,NA,TGTGCCAGCAGTTACGGCGCGGGTACAAATGAGCAGTTCTTC,CASSYGAGTNEQFF
TRBV11-2,NA,TRBJ2-7,TRBD1,TGTGCCAGCAGCGACAGGACAGGGAGCTCCTACGAGCAGTACTTC,CASSDRTGSSYEQYF
TRBV11-3,NA,TRBJ1-1,NA,TGTGCCAGCAGCTTAGGTTCCGGGACAAAGGTCGACACTGAAGCTTTCTTT,CASSLGSGTKVDTEAFF
TRBV6-1,NA,TRBJ1-2,NA,TGTGCCAGCAGGACTTATGGAGGGAGGAGTTATGGCTACACCTTC,CASRTYGGRSYGYTF
TRBV6-4,NA,TRBJ2-2,TRBD2,TGTGCCAGCAGTGACTCCGTAGCGGGAGGCACCGGGGAGCTGTTTTTT,CASSDSVAGGTGELFF